This TCR beta chain was sequenced during a study of a mutant IDH1 vaccine in newly diagnosed glioma. Study background: The treated population exhibited a male proportion of roughly 60%, a female proportion of about 38%, and a mean age of roughly 39 years.

The time point: baseline, week 1 (first vaccination visit). Stated treatment: pre-vaccination baseline after standard-of-care therapy. Produced via immunoSEQ multiplex PCR; TCRdb's table is partial and in-frame only. Of roughly 86,000 clones in the sample, roughly 77% are singletons; the top ten hold 7.5%. The CDR3 is made up of 14 amino acids. With 0 bases removed from V and 7 bases from J, the gap between germline ends came to 12 bases. The germline V gene has CDR1 MNHEY and CDR2 SVGAGI. This TCR was recovered from a middle-aged man with glioma. The genes are TRBV6-5 and TRBJ1-2; D remains ambiguous. Here the sequenced sample was PBMCs, taken from a glioma patient treated with radiotherapy, temozolomide or both. The CDR3 loop is CASSYSEGRAGYTF. The CDR3 DNA reads as TGTGCCAGCAGTTACTCGGAGGGCCGGGCTGGCTACACCTTC.